Listed below are T cell receptor beta chains from one sample, sequenced in a study of blood T cell repertoires in COVID-19. The data were produced by immunoSEQ multiplex PCR, yet TCRdb's version contains in-frame clones alone and is incomplete. This table has some 60,000 clones, 81% appearing once. Sequencing was done on a sample of peripheral blood. The receptors stem from a woman of 80 years or more with active or convalescent COVID-19. Both conserved end residues are part of each CDR3. D genes are given only for firm matches. For some rows the clone size is stated as once, few or many, or as a class when expanded; others skip it.

clone_size d_call j_call v_call cdr3_aa cdr3_nt
- - TRBJ2-2 TRBV24-1 CAGGDRAGELFF TGTGCCGGCGGGGACAGAGCCGGGGAGCTGTTTTTT
- TRBD1 TRBJ1-1 TRBV6-5 CAIRDRTSNTEAFF TGTGCCATCAGGGACAGAACCTCGAACACTGAAGCTTTCTTT
- - TRBJ2-2 TRBV7-9 CASSFLTGQGIGELFF TGTGCCAGCAGCTTTCTGACAGGCCAGGGGATCGGGGAGCTGTTTTTT
- TRBD1 TRBJ2-7 TRBV5-1 CASSSNRRDSRTYEQYF TGCGCCAGCAGCTCCAACCGCCGGGACAGCCGTACCTACGAGCAGTACTTC
- - TRBJ2-7 TRBV3-1/TRBV3-2 CASSPDRAYEQYF TGTGCCAGCAGTCCGGACAGAGCCTACGAGCAGTACTTC
few TRBD2 TRBJ2-1 TRBV6-1 CASSESVLAGNNEQFF TGTGCCAGCAGTGAAAGTGTACTAGCGGGGAACAATGAGCAGTTCTTC
- TRBD2 TRBJ2-3 TRBV5-1 CASSPTGGTNTDTQYF TGCGCCAGCAGCCCCACTGGTGGGACTAACACAGATACGCAGTATTTT
- TRBD2 TRBJ2-7 TRBV29-1 CSASSGLYEQYF TGCAGCGCGAGTAGCGGGCTCTACGAGCAGTACTTC
once - TRBJ1-1 TRBV5-1 CASSPNVGQATEAFF TGCGCCAGCAGCCCCAACGTGGGGCAGGCCACTGAAGCTTTCTTT
few - TRBJ1-6 TRBV5-6 CASSLAGPPLHF TGTGCCAGCAGCTTGGCGGGTCCACCCCTCCACTTT
- - TRBJ1-1 TRBV5-4 CASSREGLDNTEAFF TGTGCCAGCAGCCGGGAGGGCCTGGATAACACTGAAGCTTTCTTT
- TRBD2 TRBJ2-1 TRBV5-6 CASCSSGGAGEQFF TGTGCCAGCTGTTCTAGCGGGGGGGCCGGTGAGCAGTTCTTC
- - TRBJ1-2 TRBV10-3 CAISGSGFNDGYTF TGTGCCATCAGTGGATCGGGGTTTAACGATGGCTACACCTTC
- - TRBJ2-2 TRBV19 CASSIYGELFF TGTGCCAGTAGTATTTACGGGGAGCTGTTTTTT
- TRBD2 TRBJ2-3 TRBV7-2 CASSLTWGGGTDTQYF TGTGCCAGCAGTTTAACCTGGGGAGGGGGCACAGATACGCAGTATTTT
- - TRBJ1-4 TRBV29-1 CSVGGSSGEKLFF TGCAGCGTTGGAGGGAGCTCGGGTGAAAAACTGTTTTTT